These T cell receptor beta chains were read from a single sample in a study of early T cells in non-severe SARS-CoV-2 infection. MiXCR was run by TCRdb on the 5' RACE reads, yielding one entry per CDR3 protein. The table includes approximately 97,000 distinct CDR3 sequences, around 13% detected once. The sample taken for sequencing was whole blood. The receptor source for this set is an adult who was a healthcare worker with PCR-confirmed SARS-CoV-2 infection or an uninfected control (not recorded which). CDR3s leave out the opening cysteine and the closing phenylalanine or tryptophan. D genes are given only for firm matches.

v_call	d_call	j_call	cdr3_aa
TRBV2	TRBD2	TRBJ2-1	ASSEGTSGIDEQF
TRBV9	-	TRBJ2-5	ASSGPGREAQY
TRBV20-1	-	TRBJ2-3	SAIAGTSTDTQY
TRBV30	-	TRBJ2-1	AWRRGIVRNEQF
TRBV12-3/TRBV12-4	-	TRBJ1-1	ASSLAMNTEAF
TRBV12-3/TRBV12-4	-	TRBJ1-5	ASSQNAQPQH
TRBV7-8	-	TRBJ2-1	ASSSQDYIGEQF
TRBV7-9	-	TRBJ2-7	ASSSGDGSYEQY
TRBV6-6	-	TRBJ2-1	ASRSVQGGSVNEQF
TRBV20-1	-	TRBJ2-3	SARSGDTQY
TRBV6-6	-	TRBJ2-7	ASSSGHPYEQY